These 3 T cell receptor beta chains originate from one sample sequenced in a study of CD8+ T cells in alopecia areata. Sequencing relied on a cDNA template that was reverse transcribed from extracted RNA. The method was immunoSEQ multiplex PCR; TCRdb's version includes in-frame clones alone and lacks a portion of them. This repertoire shows roughly 180,000 clones, around 60% found once; its top ten account for about 3%. Sample treatment: oral pan-JAK inhibitor, 5-10 mg twice daily. This material consisted of CD4+ T cells sorted from blood, taken at week 4, from a patient treated with tofacitinib. The receptors were gathered from a human donor with alopecia areata.

This clone was seen once. This chain connects TRBV30 to TRBJ1-1, with 9 nucleotides matching TRBD1. This CDR3 is 12 amino acids long. The germline gives CDR1 GTSNPN, CDR2 SVGIG (reference sequence). After removal of 5 bases from V and 3 bases from J, the junction contained 1 base not matched to a gene. The CDR3 region has the DNA TGTGCCTGGGGGACAGGGTACACTGAAGCTTTCTTT. Translation: CAWGTGYTEAFF.

This rearrangement joins TRBV7-2 to TRBJ2-2; possibly TRBD2 for D (6 bases). The CDR3 sequence is 15 residues long. Trimming removed 5 bases at V and 6 bases at J, with 16 bases between. The germline CDR1 and CDR2 sequences are SGHTA and FQGNSA. DNA for the CDR3: TGTGCCAGCAGCCGCGGGACTTTGGAGGCCGGGGAGCTGTTTTTT. As protein: CASSRGTLEAGELFF.

This clone was seen more than once but under ten times. The chain uses TRBV5-4 and TRBJ1-1; the D gene is possibly TRBD1 (6 bases). Germline V gene data show CDR1 as SGHNT and CDR2 as YYREEE (reference sequence). V lost 2 bases and J lost 1, with 6 bases in between. This CDR3 has 13 residues. CDR3 sequence (DNA): TGTGCCAGCAGCTTACAGGGGAACACTGAAGCTTTCTTT. As protein: CASSLQGNTEAFF. The full variable domain, completed using reference TRBV5-4 and TRBJ1-1, is ETGVTQSPTHLIKTRGQQVTLRCSSQSGHNTVSWYQQALGQGPQFIFQYYREEENGRGNFPPRFSGLQFPNYSSELNVNALELDDSALYLCASSLQGNTEAFFGQGTRLTVV.